Here is one T cell receptor beta chain with its context. A junction boundary mismatches the germline segment, possibly from a read error. Generated by immunoSEQ multiplex PCR, the TCRdb table keeps only in-frame clones and is missing some. The sample yields about 18,000 clones, approximately 88% seen once. These data are taken from a study of blood T cell repertoires in COVID-19. Study-wide context: Material from acute and convalescent COVID-19 was sourced from the United States, Italy and Spain. T cells, B-cell-depleted T cells, or PBMCs provided the cDNA or gDNA that served as material.

The CDR3 loop spans 10 amino acids. Germline CDR1 reads SGHTS; CDR2 reads YDEGEE. The chain carries TRBV5-8 and TRBJ2-1, with TRBD1 matching 7 bases. The sequencing sample was made of PBMCs or T cells enriched from blood (not recorded which). This TCR derives from a woman aged 25 to 39 who had recovered from COVID-19. In DNA, the CDR3 is TGTGCCAGCACTTGGGACAGCTACGTCTTC. This translates into CASTWDSYVF.